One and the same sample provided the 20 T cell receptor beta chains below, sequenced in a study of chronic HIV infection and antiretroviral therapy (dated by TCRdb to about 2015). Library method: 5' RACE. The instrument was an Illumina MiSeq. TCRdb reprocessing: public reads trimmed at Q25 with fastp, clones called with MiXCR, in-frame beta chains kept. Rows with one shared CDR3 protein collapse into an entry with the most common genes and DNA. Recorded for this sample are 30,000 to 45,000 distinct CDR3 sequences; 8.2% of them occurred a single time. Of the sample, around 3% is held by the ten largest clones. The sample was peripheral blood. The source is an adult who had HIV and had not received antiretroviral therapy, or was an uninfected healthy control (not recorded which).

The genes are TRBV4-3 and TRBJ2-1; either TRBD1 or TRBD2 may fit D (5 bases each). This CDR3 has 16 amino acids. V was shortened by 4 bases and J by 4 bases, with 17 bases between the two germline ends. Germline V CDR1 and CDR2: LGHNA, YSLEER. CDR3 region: CASSLERGVEYNEQFF. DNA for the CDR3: TGCGCCAGCAGCCTAGAACGAGGGGTAGAGTACAATGAGCAGTTCTTC.

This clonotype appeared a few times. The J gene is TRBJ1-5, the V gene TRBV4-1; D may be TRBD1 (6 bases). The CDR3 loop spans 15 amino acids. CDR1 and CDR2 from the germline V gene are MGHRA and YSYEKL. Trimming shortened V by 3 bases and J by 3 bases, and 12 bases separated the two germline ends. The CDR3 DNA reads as TGCGCCAGCAGCCAGACAGGAGGGCCCAATCAGCCCCAGCATTTT. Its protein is CASSQTGGPNQPQHF.

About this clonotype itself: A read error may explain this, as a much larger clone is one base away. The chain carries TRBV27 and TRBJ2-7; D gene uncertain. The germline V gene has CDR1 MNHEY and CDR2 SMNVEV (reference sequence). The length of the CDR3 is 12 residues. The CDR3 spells CASSPRGYEQHF. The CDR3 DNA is TGTGCCAGCAGTCCCAGAGGCTACGAGCAGCACTTC.

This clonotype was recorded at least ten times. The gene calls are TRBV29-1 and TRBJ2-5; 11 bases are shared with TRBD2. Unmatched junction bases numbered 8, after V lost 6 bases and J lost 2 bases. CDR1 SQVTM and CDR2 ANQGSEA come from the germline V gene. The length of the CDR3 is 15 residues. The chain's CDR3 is CSVQMGLAEQETQYF. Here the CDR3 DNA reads TGCAGCGTCCAAATGGGACTAGCGGAACAAGAGACCCAGTACTTC. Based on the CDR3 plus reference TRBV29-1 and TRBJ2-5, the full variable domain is SAVISQKPSRDICQRGTSLTIQCQVDSQVTMMFWYRQQPGQSLTLIATANQGSEATYESGFVIDKFPISRPNLTFSTLTVSNMSPEDSSIYLCSVQMGLAEQETQYFGPGTRLLVL.

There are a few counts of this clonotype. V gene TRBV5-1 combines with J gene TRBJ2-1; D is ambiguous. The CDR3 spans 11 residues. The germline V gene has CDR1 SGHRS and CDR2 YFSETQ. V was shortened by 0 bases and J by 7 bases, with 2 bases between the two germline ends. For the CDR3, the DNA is TGCGCCAGCAGCTTGGATAATGAGCAGTTCTTC. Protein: CASSLDNEQFF.

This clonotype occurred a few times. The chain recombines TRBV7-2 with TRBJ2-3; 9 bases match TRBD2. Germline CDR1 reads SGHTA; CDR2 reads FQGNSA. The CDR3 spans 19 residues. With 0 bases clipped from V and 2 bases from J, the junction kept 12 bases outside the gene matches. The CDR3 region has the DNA TGTGCCAGCAGCTTAGCCCCGTCGGGCCTAGCGGGACACACAGATACGCAGTATTTT. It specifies CASSLAPSGLAGHTDTQYF.

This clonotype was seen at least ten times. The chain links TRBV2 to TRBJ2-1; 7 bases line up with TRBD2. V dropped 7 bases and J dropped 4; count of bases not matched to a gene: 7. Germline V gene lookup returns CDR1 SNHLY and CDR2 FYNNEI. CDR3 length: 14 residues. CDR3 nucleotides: TGTGCCAGCAATCCGGCGGGAGAGTACAATGAGCAGTTCTTC. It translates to CASNPAGEYNEQFF.

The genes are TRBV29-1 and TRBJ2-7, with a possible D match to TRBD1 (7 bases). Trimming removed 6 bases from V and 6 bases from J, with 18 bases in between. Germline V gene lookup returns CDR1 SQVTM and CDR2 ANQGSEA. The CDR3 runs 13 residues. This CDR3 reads CSVLRQGGTEQYF. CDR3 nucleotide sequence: TGCAGCGTCCTGAGGCAGGGGGGTACCGAGCAGTACTTC.

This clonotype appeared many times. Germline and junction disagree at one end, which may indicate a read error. CDR3 DNA: TGCGCCAGCACTGAGGAAGTAGCGGGGCCAGATACGCAGTATTTT. Its translation is CASTEEVAGPDTQYF. The chain employs TRBV10-2 and TRBJ2-3, with 8 bases aligning to TRBD2. In germline, CDR1 is WSHSY, CDR2 SAAADI. The CDR3 consists of 15 residues.

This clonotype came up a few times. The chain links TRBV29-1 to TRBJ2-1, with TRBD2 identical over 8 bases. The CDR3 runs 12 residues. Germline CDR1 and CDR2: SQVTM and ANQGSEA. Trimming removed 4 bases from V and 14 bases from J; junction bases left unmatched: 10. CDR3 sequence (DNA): TGCAGCGTTGTACGCGGGAGGCCGGGAGAGTTCTTC. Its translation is CSVVRGRPGEFF.

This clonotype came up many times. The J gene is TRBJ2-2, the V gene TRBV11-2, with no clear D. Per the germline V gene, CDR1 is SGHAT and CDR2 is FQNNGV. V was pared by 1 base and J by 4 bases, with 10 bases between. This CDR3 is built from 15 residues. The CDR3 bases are TGTGCCAGCAGCTTAGGTCCAGTATCCACCGGGGAGCTGTTTTTT. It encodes CASSLGPVSTGELFF.

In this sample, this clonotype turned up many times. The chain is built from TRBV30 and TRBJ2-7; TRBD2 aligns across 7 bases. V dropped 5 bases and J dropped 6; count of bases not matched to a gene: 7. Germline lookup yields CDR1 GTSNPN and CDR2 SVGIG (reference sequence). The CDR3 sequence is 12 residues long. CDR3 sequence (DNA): TGTGCCTGGGGTAAGCGGGGATCCGAGCAGTACTTC. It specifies CAWGKRGSEQYF.

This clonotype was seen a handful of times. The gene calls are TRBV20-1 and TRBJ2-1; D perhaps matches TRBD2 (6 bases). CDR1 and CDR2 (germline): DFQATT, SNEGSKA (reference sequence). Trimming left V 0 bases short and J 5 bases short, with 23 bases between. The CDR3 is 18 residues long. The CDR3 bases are TGCAGTGCTAGAGATTCTTGGGCGGGACTTCGAAGGAACAATGAGCAGTTCTTC. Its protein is CSARDSWAGLRRNNEQFF.

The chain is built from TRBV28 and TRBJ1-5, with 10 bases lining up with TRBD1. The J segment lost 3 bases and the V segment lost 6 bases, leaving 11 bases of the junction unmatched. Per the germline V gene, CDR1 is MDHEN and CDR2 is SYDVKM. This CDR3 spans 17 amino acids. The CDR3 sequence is CASSPRGDRGFNQPQHF. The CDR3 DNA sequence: TGTGCCAGCAGCCCCAGGGGGGACAGGGGTTTCAATCAGCCCCAGCATTTT.

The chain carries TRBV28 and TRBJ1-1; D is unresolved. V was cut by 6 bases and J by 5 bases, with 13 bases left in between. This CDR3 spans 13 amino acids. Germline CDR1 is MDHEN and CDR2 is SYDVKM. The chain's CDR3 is CASSSRVSTEAFF. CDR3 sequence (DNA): TGTGCCAGCAGCTCTAGAGTTTCGACTGAAGCTTTCTTT.

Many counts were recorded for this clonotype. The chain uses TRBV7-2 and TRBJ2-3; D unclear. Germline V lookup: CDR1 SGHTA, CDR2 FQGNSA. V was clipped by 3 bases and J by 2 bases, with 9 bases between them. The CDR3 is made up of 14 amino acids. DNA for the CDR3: TGTGCCAGCAGCTTGGCCCGGCCCACAGATACGCAGTATTTT. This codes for CASSLARPTDTQYF.

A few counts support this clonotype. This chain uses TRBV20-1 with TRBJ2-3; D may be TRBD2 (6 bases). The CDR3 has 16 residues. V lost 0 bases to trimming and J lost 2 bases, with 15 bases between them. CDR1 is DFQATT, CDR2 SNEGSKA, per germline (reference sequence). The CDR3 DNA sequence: TGCAGTGCTAGAGATCAGGCGGGACCCCTCACAGATACGCAGTATTTT. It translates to CSARDQAGPLTDTQYF.

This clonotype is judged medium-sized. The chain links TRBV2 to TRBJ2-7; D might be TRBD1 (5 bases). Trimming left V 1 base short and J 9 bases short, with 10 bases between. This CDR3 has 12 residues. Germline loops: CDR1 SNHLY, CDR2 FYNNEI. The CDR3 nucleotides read TGTGCCAGCAGTGAAGGGATAGGGGTGCAGTACTTC. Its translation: CASSEGIGVQYF.

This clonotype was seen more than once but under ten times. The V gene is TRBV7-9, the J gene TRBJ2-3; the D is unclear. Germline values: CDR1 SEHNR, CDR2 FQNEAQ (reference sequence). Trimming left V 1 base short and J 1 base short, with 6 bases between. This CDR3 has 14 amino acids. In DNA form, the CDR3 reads TGTGCCAGCAGCTTAGATGGTGGCACAGATACGCAGTATTTT. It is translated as CASSLDGGTDTQYF.

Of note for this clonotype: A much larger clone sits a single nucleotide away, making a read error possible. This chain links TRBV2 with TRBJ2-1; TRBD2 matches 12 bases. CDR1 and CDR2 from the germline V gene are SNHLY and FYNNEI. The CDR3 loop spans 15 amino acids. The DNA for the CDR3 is TGTGCCAGCAGGGTGACTAGCGGGAGCCCAGCTGAGCGGTTCTTC. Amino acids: CASRVTSGSPAERFF.